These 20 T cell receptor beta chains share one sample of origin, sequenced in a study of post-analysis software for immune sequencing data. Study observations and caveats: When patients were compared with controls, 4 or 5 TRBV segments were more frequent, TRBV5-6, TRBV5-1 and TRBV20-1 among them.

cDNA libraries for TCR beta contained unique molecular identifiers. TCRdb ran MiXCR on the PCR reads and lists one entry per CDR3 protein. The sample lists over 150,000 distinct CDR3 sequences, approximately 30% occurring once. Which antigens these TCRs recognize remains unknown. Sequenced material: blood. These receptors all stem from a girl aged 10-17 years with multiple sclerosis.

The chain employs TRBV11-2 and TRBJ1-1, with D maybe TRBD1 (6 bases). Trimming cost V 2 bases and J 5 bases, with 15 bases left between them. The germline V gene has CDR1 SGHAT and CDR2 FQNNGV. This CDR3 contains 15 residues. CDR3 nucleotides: TGTGCCAGCAGCTTATTCCCGGGGGCGGAAACTGAAGCTTTCTTT. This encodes CASSLFPGAETEAFF.

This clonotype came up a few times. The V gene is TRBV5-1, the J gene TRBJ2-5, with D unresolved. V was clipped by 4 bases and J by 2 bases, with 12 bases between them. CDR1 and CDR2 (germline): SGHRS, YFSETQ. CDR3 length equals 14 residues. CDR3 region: CASSLSQLQETQYF. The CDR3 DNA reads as TGCGCCAGCAGCCTTTCACAGTTACAAGAGACCCAGTACTTC.

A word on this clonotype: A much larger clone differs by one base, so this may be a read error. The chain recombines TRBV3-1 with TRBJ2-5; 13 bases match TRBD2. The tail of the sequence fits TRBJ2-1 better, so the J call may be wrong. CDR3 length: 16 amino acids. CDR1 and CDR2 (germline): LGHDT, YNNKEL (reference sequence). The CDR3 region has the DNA TGTGCCAGCAGCCAAGTAGGGACTAGCGGGGTGGAGACCCAGTTCTTC. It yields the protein CASSQVGTSGVETQFF.

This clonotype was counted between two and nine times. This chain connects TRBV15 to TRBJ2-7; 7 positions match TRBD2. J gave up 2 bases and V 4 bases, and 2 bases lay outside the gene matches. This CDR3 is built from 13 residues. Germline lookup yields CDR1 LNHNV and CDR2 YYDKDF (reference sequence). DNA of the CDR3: TGTGCCACCAGCAAGGGAGGGCCCTACGAGCAGTACTTC. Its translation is CATSKGGPYEQYF.

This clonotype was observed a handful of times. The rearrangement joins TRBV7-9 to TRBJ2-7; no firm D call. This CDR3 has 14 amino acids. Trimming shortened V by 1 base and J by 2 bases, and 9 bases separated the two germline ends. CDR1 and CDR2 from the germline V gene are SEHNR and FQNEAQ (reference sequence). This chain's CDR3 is CASSLGTDPYEQYF. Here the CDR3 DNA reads TGTGCCAGCAGCTTAGGGACGGATCCCTACGAGCAGTACTTC.

CDR3 region: CASSQSIGAGQDYGYTF. CDR3 DNA: TGTGCCAGCAGCCAATCTATCGGGGCAGGGCAGGACTATGGCTACACCTTC. This chain uses TRBV16 with TRBJ1-2, with a tentative D call TRBD1 (5 bases). Trimming took 0 bases from V and 3 from J, leaving 17 bases between them. The CDR3 is 17 residues long. Germline CDR1 reads KGHSY; CDR2 reads FQNENV.

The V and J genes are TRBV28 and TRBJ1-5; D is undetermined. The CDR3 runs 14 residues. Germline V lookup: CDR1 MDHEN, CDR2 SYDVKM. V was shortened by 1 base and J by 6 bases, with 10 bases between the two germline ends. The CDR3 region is CASSLSLRGQPQHF. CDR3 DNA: TGTGCCAGCAGTTTATCTTTACGGGGTCAGCCCCAGCATTTT.

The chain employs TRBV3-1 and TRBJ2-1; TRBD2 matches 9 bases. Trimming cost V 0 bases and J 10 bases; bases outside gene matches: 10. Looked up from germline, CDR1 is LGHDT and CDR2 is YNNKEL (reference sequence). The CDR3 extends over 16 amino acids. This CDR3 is CASSQERTSVGREQFF. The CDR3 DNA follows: TGTGCCAGCAGCCAAGAGAGGACTAGCGTAGGACGGGAGCAGTTCTTC.

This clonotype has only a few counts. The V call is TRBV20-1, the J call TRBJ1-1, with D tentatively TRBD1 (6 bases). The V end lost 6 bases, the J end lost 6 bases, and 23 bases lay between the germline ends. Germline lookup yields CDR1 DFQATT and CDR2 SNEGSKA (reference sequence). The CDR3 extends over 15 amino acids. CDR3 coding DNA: TGCAGTGCCCCGGGGGCAGCCCGGGGTGGCGCTGAAGCTTTCTTT. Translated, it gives CSAPGAARGGAEAFF.

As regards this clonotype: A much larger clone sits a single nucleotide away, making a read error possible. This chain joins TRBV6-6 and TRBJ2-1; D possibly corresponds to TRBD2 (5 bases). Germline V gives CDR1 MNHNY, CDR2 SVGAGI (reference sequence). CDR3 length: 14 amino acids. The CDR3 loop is CVSARGPAYNEQFF. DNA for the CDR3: TGTGTCAGCGCCCGCGGGCCGGCCTACAATGAGCAGTTCTTC.

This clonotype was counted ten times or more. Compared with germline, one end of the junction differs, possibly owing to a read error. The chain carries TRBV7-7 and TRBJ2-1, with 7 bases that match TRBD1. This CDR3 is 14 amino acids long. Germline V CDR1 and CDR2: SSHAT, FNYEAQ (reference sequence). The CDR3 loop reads CASSRGQHNNEQFF. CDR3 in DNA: TGTGCTAGCAGCCGGGGACAGCATAACAATGAGCAGTTCTTC.

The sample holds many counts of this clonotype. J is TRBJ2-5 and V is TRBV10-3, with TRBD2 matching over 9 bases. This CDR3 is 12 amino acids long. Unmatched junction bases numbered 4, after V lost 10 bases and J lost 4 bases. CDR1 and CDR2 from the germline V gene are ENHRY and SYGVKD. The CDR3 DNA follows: TGTGCCACCGATAGCGGGGGAGAGACCCAGTACTTC. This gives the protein CATDSGGETQYF.

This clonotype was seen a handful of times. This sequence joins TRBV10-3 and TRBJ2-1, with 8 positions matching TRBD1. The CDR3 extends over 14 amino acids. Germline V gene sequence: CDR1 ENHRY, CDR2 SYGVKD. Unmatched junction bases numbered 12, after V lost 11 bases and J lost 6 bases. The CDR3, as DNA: TGTGCCTCCTGGGCAGGGACAGGCGGCAATGAGCAGTTCTTC. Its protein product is CASWAGTGGNEQFF.

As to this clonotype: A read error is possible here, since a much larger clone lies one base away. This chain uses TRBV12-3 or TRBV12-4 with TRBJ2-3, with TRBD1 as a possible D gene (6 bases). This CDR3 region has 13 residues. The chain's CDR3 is CVSSTDRSNTQYF. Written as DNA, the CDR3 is TGTGTCAGCAGCACCGACAGGAGCAATACGCAGTATTTT.

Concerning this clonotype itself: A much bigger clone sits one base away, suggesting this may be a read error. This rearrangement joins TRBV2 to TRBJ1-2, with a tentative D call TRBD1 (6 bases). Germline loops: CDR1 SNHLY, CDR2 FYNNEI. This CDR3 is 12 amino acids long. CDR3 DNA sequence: TGTTCCAGCACTAAAACAGGGTCCGGCTACACCTTC. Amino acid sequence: CSSTKTGSGYTF.

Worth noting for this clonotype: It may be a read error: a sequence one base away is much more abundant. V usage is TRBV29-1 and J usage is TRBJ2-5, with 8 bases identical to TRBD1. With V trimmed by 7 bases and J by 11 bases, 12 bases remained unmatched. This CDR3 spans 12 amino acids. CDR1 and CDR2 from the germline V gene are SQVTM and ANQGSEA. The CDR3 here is CSARTGWDEQYF. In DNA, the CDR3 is TGCAGCGCCCGGACAGGGTGGGATGAGCAGTACTTC.

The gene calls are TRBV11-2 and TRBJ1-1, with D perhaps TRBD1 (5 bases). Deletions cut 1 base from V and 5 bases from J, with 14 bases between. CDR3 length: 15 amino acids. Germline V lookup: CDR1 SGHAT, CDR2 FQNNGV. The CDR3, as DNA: TGTGCCAGCAGCTTAGTGGCGGGGGGAAGGACTGAAGCTTTCTTT. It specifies CASSLVAGGRTEAFF.

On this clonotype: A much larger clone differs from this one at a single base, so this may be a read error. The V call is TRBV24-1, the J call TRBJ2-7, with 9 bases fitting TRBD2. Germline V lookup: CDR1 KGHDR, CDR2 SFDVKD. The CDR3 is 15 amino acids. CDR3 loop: CATGDQVAGAYEQYF. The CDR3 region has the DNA TGTGCCACCGGTGATCAAGTAGCGGGAGCCTACGAGCAGTACTTC.

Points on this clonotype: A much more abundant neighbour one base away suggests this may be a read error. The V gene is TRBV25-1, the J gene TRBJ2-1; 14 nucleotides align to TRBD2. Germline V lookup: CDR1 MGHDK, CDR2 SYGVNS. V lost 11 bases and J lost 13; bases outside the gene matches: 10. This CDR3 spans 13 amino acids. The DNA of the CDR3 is TGTGCCGCCGGACTAGCGGGAGGAGAGACCCAGTTCTTC. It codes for CAAGLAGGETQFF.

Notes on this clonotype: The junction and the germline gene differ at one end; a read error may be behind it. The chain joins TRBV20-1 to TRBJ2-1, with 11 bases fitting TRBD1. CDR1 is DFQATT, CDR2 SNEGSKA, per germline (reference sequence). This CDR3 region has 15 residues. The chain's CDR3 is CSARSGQGVYNERFF. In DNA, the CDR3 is TGCAGTGCTAGATCGGGACAGGGGGTATACAATGAGCGGTTCTTC.